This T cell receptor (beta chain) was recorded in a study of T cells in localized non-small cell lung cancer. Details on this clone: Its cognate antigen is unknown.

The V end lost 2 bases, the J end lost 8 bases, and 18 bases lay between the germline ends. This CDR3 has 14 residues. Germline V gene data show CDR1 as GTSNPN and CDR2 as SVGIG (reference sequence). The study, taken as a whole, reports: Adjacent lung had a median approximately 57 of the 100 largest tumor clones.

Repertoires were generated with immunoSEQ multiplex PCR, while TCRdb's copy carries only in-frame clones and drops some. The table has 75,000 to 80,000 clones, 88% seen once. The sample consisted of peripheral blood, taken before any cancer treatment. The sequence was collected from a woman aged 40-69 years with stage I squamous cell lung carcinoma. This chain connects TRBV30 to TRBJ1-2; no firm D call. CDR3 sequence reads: CAWSLGGPLGGYTF. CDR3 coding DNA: TGTGCCTGGAGTTTAGGAGGGCCCCTGGGCGGCTACACCTTC.